Each of the 18 T cell receptor beta chains below was sequenced from the same sample in a study of blood T cell repertoires in COVID-19. The repertoire was sequenced with immunoSEQ multiplex PCR; TCRdb's copy has only in-frame clones and lacks some. The sample lists a few hundred thousand clones, roughly nine tenths occurring once. Sequencing was performed on PBMCs or T cells enriched from blood (not recorded which). The receptors stem from a woman aged 25-40 years who had recovered from COVID-19.

The rearrangement links TRBV24-1 to TRBJ2-7; D possibly corresponds to TRBD1 (6 bases). Per the germline V gene, CDR1 is KGHDR and CDR2 is SFDVKD. This CDR3 is 13 amino acids long. V lost 5 bases and J lost 3, with 10 bases in between. CDR3 DNA sequence: TGTGCCACCAGTGCTGGACAGAACTACGAGCAGTACTTC. Translated: CATSAGQNYEQYF.

The CDR3 DNA follows: TGTGCCAGCAGCCGACAGTTGAACACTGAAGCTTTCTTT. Amino acid sequence: CASSRQLNTEAFF. The rearrangement uses TRBV3-1 (or the pseudogene TRBV3-2) and TRBJ1-1; D possibly corresponds to TRBD1 (5 bases). Trimming cost V 4 bases and J 0 bases, with 6 bases left between them. Germline CDR1 is LGHDT and CDR2 is YNNKEL (reference sequence). This CDR3 is built from 13 residues.

The chain employs TRBV5-4 and TRBJ1-1; D unresolved. V dropped 0 bases and J dropped 0 bases, with 9 bases sitting between them. CDR3 length: 15 residues. Germline V gene data show CDR1 as SGHNT and CDR2 as YYREEE (reference sequence). CDR3 nucleotide sequence: TGTGCCAGCAGCTTGGACCGACGGGTGAACACTGAAGCTTTCTTT. Amino acids: CASSLDRRVNTEAFF.

J is TRBJ1-1 and V is TRBV7-9, with no clear D. The CDR3 runs 13 residues. Between the trimmed V and J ends, which lost 2 bases and 1 base, there was a span of 5 bases. Germline V gives CDR1 SEHNR, CDR2 FQNEAQ (reference sequence). The DNA of the CDR3 is TGTGCCAGCAGCTTACAGGAGAACACTGAAGCTTTCTTT. Its translation is CASSLQENTEAFF.

The table lists this clone with a count of one. The chain's CDR3 is CASSQLGQGSYEQYF. In DNA, the CDR3 is TGCGCCAGCAGCCAACTGGGACAGGGGTCCTACGAGCAGTACTTC. This chain uses TRBV4-1 with TRBJ2-7; 10 nucleotides agree with TRBD1. V lost 2 bases and J lost 1; bases outside the gene matches: 2. The CDR3 runs 15 residues. Germline V gene sequence: CDR1 MGHRA, CDR2 YSYEKL.

This sequence joins TRBV4-1 and TRBJ1-2, with D perhaps matching TRBD1 (6 bases). V dropped 1 base and J dropped 2 bases, with 14 bases sitting between them. Germline assignment: CDR1 MGHRA and CDR2 YSYEKL. The CDR3 covers 16 residues. Here the CDR3 DNA reads TGCGCCAGCAGCCAAGTGGCCCAGGGGCTGAACTATGGCTACACCTTC. Protein product: CASSQVAQGLNYGYTF.

The V call is TRBV10-3, the J call TRBJ1-3; D may be TRBD1 (6 bases). This CDR3 spans 15 amino acids. Germline-derived CDR1 and CDR2 are ENHRY and SYGVKD. Trimming took 10 bases from V and 0 from J, leaving 16 bases between them. The CDR3 DNA is TGTGCCACCTCAGTCAGGGGAGACTCTGGAAACACCATATATTTT. Its translation: CATSVRGDSGNTIYF.

This clone was counted only a few times. This rearrangement joins TRBV7-9 to TRBJ2-1, with 11 bases matching TRBD2. CDR1 and CDR2 from the germline V gene are SEHNR and FQNEAQ (reference sequence). The V segment lost 4 bases and the J segment 3 bases; nucleotides outside the gene matches: 8. The CDR3 is 17 residues long. CDR3: CASSSTAGTSGYNEQFF. DNA for the CDR3: TGTGCCAGCAGCTCAACCGCCGGGACTAGCGGCTACAATGAGCAGTTCTTC.

The chain links TRBV6-5 to TRBJ2-7; 7 nucleotides line up with TRBD1. Germline lookup yields CDR1 MNHEY and CDR2 SVGAGI. V shed 6 bases, J shed 0 bases, and the junction held 5 bases outside the gene matches. The CDR3 covers 14 residues. The CDR3 loop is CASRGQVSSYEQYF. The CDR3 coding sequence is TGTGCCAGCAGAGGACAGGTCAGCTCCTACGAGCAGTACTTC.

The rearrangement uses TRBV7-2 and TRBJ1-1; 8 bases agree with TRBD1. Germline V gene lookup returns CDR1 SGHTA and CDR2 FQGNSA. This CDR3 region has 14 residues. Germline trimming cut 5 bases from V and 6 bases from J; bases unmatched to any gene: 8. CDR3 DNA: TGTGCCAGCAGCCCCGACAGGGGTAGTCCTGAAGCTTTCTTT. It specifies CASSPDRGSPEAFF.

V gene TRBV30 combines with J gene TRBJ1-5; D is uncertain. The germline V and J ends were trimmed by 7 bases and 6 bases, with 13 bases remaining between them. The length of the CDR3 is 12 residues. Germline lookup yields CDR1 GTSNPN and CDR2 SVGIG (reference sequence). As DNA, the CDR3 is TGTGCCTCCGCCGAGGGTGGTCAGCCCCAGCATTTT. Protein sequence: CASAEGGQPQHF.

The chain joins TRBV9 to TRBJ2-5; possible D gene TRBD1, 6 bases. CDR3 length: 16 amino acids. CDR1 is SGDLS and CDR2 is YYNGEE in the germline V gene. V lost 4 bases and J lost 5, with 21 bases in between. CDR3 amino acids: CASSPQTGGVRETQYF. CDR3 bases: TGTGCCAGCAGCCCTCAAACTGGGGGCGTTAGGGAGACCCAGTACTTC.

The chain links TRBV2 to TRBJ1-2, with D possibly matching TRBD1 (5 bases). Trimming removed 6 bases at V and 5 bases at J, with 10 bases between. CDR1 is SNHLY and CDR2 is FYNNEI in the germline V gene. This CDR3 region has 12 residues. CDR3 bases: TGTGCCAGCAGACAACAGGAATATGGCTACACCTTC. Protein product: CASRQQEYGYTF.

This clone was seen a single time. The chain employs TRBV4-2 and TRBJ2-7, with no clear D. The CDR3 is 14 amino acids. Trimming removed 0 bases at V and 0 bases at J, with 6 bases between. Germline V gene lookup returns CDR1 LGHNA and CDR2 YNFKEQ. This CDR3 reads CASSQDLYSYEQYF. The CDR3 DNA reads as TGTGCCAGCAGCCAAGATCTTTACTCCTACGAGCAGTACTTC.

The chain has TRBV3-1 (or the pseudogene TRBV3-2) and TRBJ2-5; 9 bases line up with TRBD1. The CDR3 sequence is 15 residues long. Per the germline V gene, CDR1 is LGHDT and CDR2 is YNNKEL (reference sequence). V lost 2 bases and J lost 5; bases outside the gene matches: 6. In DNA form, the CDR3 reads TGTGCCAGCAGCCAAACGGACAGGGGTAAGGAGACCCAGTACTTC. This sequence encodes CASSQTDRGKETQYF.

This chain joins TRBV9 and TRBJ1-1; TRBD1 is a possible D gene (5 bases). The V end was cut by 0 bases, the J end by 4 bases, with 7 bases between. The CDR3 is 13 residues long. CDR1 is SGDLS and CDR2 is YYNGEE in the germline V gene. The CDR3 bases are TGTGCCAGCAGCGTAGGCCAGGGCACTGAAGCTTTCTTT. As protein: CASSVGQGTEAFF.

The chain couples TRBV27 to TRBJ2-7, with 7 bases aligning to TRBD1. Germline assignment: CDR1 MNHEY and CDR2 SMNVEV (reference sequence). Unmatched junction bases numbered 2, after V lost 2 bases and J lost 1 base. There are 14 residues in the CDR3. CDR3 coding DNA: TGTGCCAGCAGTTTAGGGGACAGTTCCTACGAGCAGTACTTC. As protein: CASSLGDSSYEQYF.

Regarding this clone: In the same sample, other DNA sequences code for this CDR3. This rearrangement joins TRBV11-3 to TRBJ1-2; unclear D gene. V was clipped by 5 bases and J by 2 bases, with 9 bases between them. CDR3 length equals 13 residues. In germline, CDR1 is SGHNT, CDR2 YENEEA. The CDR3 coding sequence is TGTGCCAGCAGCCCAACCGCGAACTATGGCTACACCTTC. Translated: CASSPTANYGYTF.